This T cell receptor (beta chain) comes out of a study of T-cell reconstitution after alpha-beta-depleted transplantation in children. The germline gives CDR1 MNHNS, CDR2 SASEGT. The CDR3 consists of 14 residues. Deletions cut 5 bases from V and 9 bases from J, with 19 bases between. Study-wide points: Recipient T cells and thymic progenitors that survived were the source of the high TCRbeta diversity seen at day 60 in some patients. Reportedly, roughly two months post-transplant, alpha-beta T cells arose from several hundred expanded graft clones. T-cell numbers and diversity, one year after transplant, stemmed largely from T cells that were newly produced.

Concerning this clonotype: Its cognate antigen is unknown.

Unique molecular identifiers were incorporated when the TCRbeta library was constructed. Using its own MiXCR run on the PCR reads, TCRdb lists one record per CDR3 protein. This sample carries fewer than 750,000 distinct CDR3 sequences, roughly 27% of them seen once, and the ten largest clones take 30% to 45%. The sample in question was PBMCs, obtained before TCRalphabeta/CD19-depleted stem cell transplant. The gene calls are TRBV6-1 and TRBJ1-1; the D gene is possibly TRBD1 (6 bases). The TCR originated in a boy in the first two years of life with Wiskott-Aldrich syndrome, due to receive a stem cell transplant. CDR3 amino acids: CASSPTGPPFQAFF. As DNA, the CDR3 is TGTGCCAGCAGTCCGACAGGTCCCCCGTTTCAAGCTTTCTTT.